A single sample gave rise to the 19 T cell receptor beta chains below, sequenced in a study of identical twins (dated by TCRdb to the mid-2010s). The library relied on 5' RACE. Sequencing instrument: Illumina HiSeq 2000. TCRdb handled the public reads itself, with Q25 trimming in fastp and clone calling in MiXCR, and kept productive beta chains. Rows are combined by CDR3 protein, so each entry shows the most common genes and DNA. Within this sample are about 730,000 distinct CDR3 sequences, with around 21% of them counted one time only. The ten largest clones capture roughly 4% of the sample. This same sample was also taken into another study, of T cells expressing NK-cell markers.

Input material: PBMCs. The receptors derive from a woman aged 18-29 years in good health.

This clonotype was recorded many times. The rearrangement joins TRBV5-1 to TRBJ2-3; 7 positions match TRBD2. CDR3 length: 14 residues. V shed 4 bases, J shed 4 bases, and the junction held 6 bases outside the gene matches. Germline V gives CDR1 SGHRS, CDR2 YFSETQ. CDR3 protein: CASSPGGDSDTQYF. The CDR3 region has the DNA TGCGCCAGCAGCCCGGGGGGTGACTCAGATACGCAGTATTTT.

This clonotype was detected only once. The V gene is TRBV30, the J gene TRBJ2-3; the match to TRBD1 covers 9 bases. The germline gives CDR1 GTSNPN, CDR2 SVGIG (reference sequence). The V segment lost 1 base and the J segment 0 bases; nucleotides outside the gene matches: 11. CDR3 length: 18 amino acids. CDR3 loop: CAWSATGTGYSSTDTQYF. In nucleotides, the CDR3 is TGTGCCTGGAGTGCCACCGGGACAGGGTATTCTAGCACAGATACGCAGTATTTT.

The CDR3 here is CASSSTRKTYEQYF. For the CDR3, the DNA is TGTGCCAGCAGCTCAACCAGAAAGACCTACGAGCAGTACTTC. V gene TRBV11-2 combines with J gene TRBJ2-7; D remains unclear. CDR3 length: 14 amino acids. V lost 4 bases, J lost 2 bases, and 12 bases lay in between. Germline V gene data show CDR1 as SGHAT and CDR2 as FQNNGV.

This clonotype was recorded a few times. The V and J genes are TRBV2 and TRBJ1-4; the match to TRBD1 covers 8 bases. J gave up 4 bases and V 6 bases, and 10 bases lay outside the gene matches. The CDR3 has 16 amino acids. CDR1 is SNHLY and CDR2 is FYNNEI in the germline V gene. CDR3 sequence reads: CASSERSGGLNEKLFF. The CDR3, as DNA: TGTGCCAGCAGCGAAAGGTCAGGGGGCCTTAATGAAAAACTGTTTTTT.

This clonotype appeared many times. The CDR3 DNA is TGTGCCACCAGCAGAGGTGGCTTCTCTGGGGCCAACGTCCTGACTTTC. Translation: CATSRGGFSGANVLTF. This chain uses TRBV15 with TRBJ2-6, with D uncertain. The V end was cut by 1 base, the J end by 0 bases, with 7 bases between. The CDR3 contains 16 residues. The germline V gene has CDR1 LNHNV and CDR2 YYDKDF (reference sequence). Combining the CDR3 with reference TRBV15 and TRBJ2-6 gives the whole variable domain DAMVIQNPRYQVTQFGKPVTLSCSQTLNHNVMYWYQQKSSQAPKLLFHYYDKDFNNEADTPDNFQSRRPNTSFCFLDIRSPGLGDTAMYLCATSRGGFSGANVLTFGAGSRLTVL.

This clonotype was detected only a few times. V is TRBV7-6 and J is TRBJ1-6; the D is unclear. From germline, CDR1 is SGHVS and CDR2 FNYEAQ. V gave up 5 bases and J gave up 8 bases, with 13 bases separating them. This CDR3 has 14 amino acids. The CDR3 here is CASSQDTTHSPLHF. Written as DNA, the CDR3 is TGTGCCAGCAGCCAAGACACGACCCATTCACCCCTCCACTTT.

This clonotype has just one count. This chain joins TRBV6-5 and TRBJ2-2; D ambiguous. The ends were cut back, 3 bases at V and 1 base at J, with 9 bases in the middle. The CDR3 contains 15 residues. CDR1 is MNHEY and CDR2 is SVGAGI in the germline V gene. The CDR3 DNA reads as TGTGCCAGCAGTTATCAGTCCGGGAACACCGGGGAGCTGTTTTTT. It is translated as CASSYQSGNTGELFF.

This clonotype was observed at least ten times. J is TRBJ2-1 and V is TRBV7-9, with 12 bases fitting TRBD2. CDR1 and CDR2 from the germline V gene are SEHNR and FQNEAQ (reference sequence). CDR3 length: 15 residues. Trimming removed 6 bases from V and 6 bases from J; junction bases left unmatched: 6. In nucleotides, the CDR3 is TGTGCCAGCAGACCACCGGGACTAGCGGGCAATGAGCAGTTCTTC. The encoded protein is CASRPPGLAGNEQFF. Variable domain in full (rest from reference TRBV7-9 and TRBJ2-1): DTGVSQNPRHKITKRGQNVTFRCDPISEHNRLYWYRQTLGQGPEFLTYFQNEAQLEKSRLLSDRFSAERPKGSFSTLEIQRTEQGDSAMYLCASRPPGLAGNEQFFGPGTRLTVL.

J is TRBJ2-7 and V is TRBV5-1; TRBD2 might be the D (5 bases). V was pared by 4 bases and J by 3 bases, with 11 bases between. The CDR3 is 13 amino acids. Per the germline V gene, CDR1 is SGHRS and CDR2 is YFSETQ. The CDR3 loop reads CASSDSSGYEQYF. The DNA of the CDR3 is TGCGCCAGCAGCGATTCCAGCGGCTACGAGCAGTACTTC.

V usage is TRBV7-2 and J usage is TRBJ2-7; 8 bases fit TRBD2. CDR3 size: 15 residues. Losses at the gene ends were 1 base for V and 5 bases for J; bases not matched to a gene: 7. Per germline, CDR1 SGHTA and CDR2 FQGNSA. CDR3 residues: CASSLVGGGRDEQYF. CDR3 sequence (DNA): TGTGCCAGCAGCTTAGTGGGCGGGGGGCGAGACGAGCAGTACTTC.

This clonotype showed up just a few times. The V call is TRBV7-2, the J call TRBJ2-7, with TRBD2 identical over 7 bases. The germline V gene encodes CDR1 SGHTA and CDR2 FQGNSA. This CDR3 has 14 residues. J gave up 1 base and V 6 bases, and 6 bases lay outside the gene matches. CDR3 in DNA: TGTGCCAGCAGTTCCCTAGCGGCATCCTACGAGCAGTACTTC. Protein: CASSSLAASYEQYF.

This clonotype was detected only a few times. CDR3 loop: CASSPDGTSTDTQYF. CDR3 nucleotide sequence: TGTGCCAGCAGCCCCGACGGGACTAGCACAGATACGCAGTATTTT. This rearrangement joins TRBV2 to TRBJ2-3; TRBD2 is a possible D gene (6 bases). Deletions cut 6 bases from V and 0 bases from J, with 13 bases between. CDR3 length equals 15 residues. Per germline, CDR1 SNHLY and CDR2 FYNNEI.

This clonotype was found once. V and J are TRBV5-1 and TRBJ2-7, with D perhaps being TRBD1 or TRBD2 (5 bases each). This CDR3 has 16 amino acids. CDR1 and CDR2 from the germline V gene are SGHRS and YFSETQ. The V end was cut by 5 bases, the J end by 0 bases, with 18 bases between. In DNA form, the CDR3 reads TGCGCCAGCAGGGTATCCGGGACGGGGATCTCCTACGAGCAGTACTTC. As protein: CASRVSGTGISYEQYF. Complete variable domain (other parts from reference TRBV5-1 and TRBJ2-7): KAGVTQTPRYLIKTRGQQVTLSCSPISGHRSVSWYQQTPGQGLQFLFEYFSETQRNKGNFPGRFSGRQFSNSRSEMNVSTLELGDSALYLCASRVSGTGISYEQYFGPGTRLTVT.

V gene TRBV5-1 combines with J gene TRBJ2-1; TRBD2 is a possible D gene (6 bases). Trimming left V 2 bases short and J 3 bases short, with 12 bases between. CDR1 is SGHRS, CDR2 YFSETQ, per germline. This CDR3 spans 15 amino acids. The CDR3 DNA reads TGCGCCAGCAGCTTTCTCAGGGAGGACTACAATGAGCAGTTCTTC. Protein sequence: CASSFLREDYNEQFF. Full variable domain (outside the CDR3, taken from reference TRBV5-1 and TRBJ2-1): KAGVTQTPRYLIKTRGQQVTLSCSPISGHRSVSWYQQTPGQGLQFLFEYFSETQRNKGNFPGRFSGRQFSNSRSEMNVSTLELGDSALYLCASSFLREDYNEQFFGPGTRLTVL.

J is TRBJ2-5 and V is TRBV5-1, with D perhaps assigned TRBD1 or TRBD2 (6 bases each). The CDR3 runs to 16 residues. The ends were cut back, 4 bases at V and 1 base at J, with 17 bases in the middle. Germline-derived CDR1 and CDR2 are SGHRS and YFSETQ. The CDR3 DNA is TGCGCCAGCAGCAACTATAAGAGGGGGGCCCAAGAGACCCAGTACTTC. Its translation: CASSNYKRGAQETQYF.

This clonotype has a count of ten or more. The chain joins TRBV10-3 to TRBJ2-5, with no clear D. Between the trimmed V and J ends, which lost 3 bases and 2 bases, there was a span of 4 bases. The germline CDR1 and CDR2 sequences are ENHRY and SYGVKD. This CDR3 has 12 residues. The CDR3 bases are TGTGCCATCAGTGAAATGCAAGAGACCCAGTACTTC. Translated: CAISEMQETQYF.

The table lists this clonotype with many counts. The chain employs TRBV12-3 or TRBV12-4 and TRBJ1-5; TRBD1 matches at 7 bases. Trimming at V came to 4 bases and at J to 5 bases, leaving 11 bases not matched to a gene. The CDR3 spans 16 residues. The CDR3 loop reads CASSSGQAGGHQPQHF. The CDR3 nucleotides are TGTGCCAGCAGTTCCGGACAGGCTGGGGGGCATCAGCCCCAGCATTTT.

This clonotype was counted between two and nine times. The CDR3 DNA reads TGTGCCAGCAAACACAGGGGCTGGGAGACCCAGTACTTC. It encodes CASKHRGWETQYF. The chain carries TRBV6-1 and TRBJ2-5, with 7 bases lining up with TRBD1. This CDR3 has 13 residues. With V trimmed by 7 bases and J by 5 bases, 7 bases remained unmatched. CDR1 is MNHNS and CDR2 is SASEGT in the germline V gene.

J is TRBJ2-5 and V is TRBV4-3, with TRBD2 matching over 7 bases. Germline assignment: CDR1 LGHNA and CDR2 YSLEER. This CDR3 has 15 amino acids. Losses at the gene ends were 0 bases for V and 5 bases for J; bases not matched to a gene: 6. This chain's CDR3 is CASSQDGTIAETQYF. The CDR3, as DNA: TGCGCCAGCAGCCAAGATGGGACTATAGCGGAGACCCAGTACTTC.